The 30 T cell receptor beta chains given below trace back to one sample, sequenced in a study of cytomegalovirus exposure and HLA in healthy donors. The PCR ran on 60 Vbeta and 13 Jbeta primers. TCRdb keeps only in-frame clones here, not all; method: immunoSEQ multiplex PCR. The repertoire holds roughly 260,000 clones, with 80% to 90% as singletons. Sequenced input: PBMCs. Every receptor here comes from a woman aged 40 to 49 in good health and CMV-seropositive.

On this clone: Other DNA sequences of this sample code for an identical CDR3. V gene TRBV10-3 combines with J gene TRBJ2-7; no reliable D call. CDR3 length: 11 residues. V lost 5 bases and J 1 base, leaving 3 bases between the germline ends. Germline CDR1 is ENHRY and CDR2 is SYGVKD. As DNA, the CDR3 is TGTGCCATCAGTTCTTCCTACGAGCAGTACTTC. Its protein is CAISSSYEQYF.

Written as DNA, the CDR3 is TGTGCCTGGAGTCAAGCGGGAGCCTTGACGCAGTATTTT. Amino acid sequence: CAWSQAGALTQYF. This sequence joins TRBV30 and TRBJ2-3; 8 bases match TRBD2. The CDR3 has 13 residues. J lost 9 bases, V lost 2 bases, and 7 bases had no gene match. Per the germline V gene, CDR1 is GTSNPN and CDR2 is SVGIG (reference sequence).

This sequence joins TRBV7-6 and TRBJ2-1; 10 bases map to TRBD2. Germline V gives CDR1 SGHVS, CDR2 FNYEAQ. Losses at the gene ends were 0 bases for V and 2 bases for J; bases not matched to a gene: 7. The CDR3 loop spans 18 amino acids. Here the CDR3 reads CASSLAQGLAMTYNEQFF. In nucleotides, the CDR3 is TGTGCCAGCAGCTTAGCCCAGGGACTAGCGATGACCTACAATGAGCAGTTCTTC.

V and J are TRBV7-8 and TRBJ2-1, with TRBD2 matching 10 bases. The CDR3 covers 16 residues. CDR1 and CDR2 from the germline V gene are SGHVS and FQNEAQ. Trimming cost V 0 bases and J 7 bases; bases outside gene matches: 6. The CDR3 DNA is TGTGCCAGCAGCTTAGCCGCAGCGGGAGGGTTAAATGAGCAGTTCTTC. Its protein product is CASSLAAAGGLNEQFF.

This rearrangement joins TRBV7-9 to TRBJ2-1, with a tentative D call TRBD1 (6 bases). CDR1 is SEHNR, CDR2 FQNEAQ, per germline (reference sequence). The CDR3 sequence is 14 residues long. The germline V and J ends were trimmed by 5 bases and 5 bases, with 13 bases remaining between them. The CDR3 protein is CASSPWGRDNEQFF. CDR3 nucleotide sequence: TGTGCCAGCAGCCCCTGGGGGCGAGACAATGAGCAGTTCTTC.

The rearrangement joins TRBV19 to TRBJ2-2, with 7 bases fitting TRBD1. Germline CDR1 LNHDA, CDR2 SQIVND (reference sequence). V lost 7 bases to trimming and J lost 7 bases; unmatched junction nucleotides: 15. The CDR3 spans 16 residues. The CDR3 nucleotides read TGTGCCAGTACCACAACCTCCCCGACAGGGATCGGGGAGCTGTTTTTT. Residues: CASTTTSPTGIGELFF.

This chain uses TRBV4-1 with TRBJ2-1; D perhaps matches TRBD2 (6 bases). The germline V gene has CDR1 MGHRA and CDR2 YSYEKL. This CDR3 region has 17 residues. Trimming stripped 6 bases from V and 0 bases from J, with 18 bases between. The DNA for the CDR3 is TGCGCCAGCAGATACCAGTCAGCGGGTAGCTCCTACAATGAGCAGTTCTTC. As protein: CASRYQSAGSSYNEQFF.

The sample holds one count of this clone. The chain combines TRBV5-1 with TRBJ1-1; D is possibly TRBD1 (5 bases). The germline gives CDR1 SGHRS, CDR2 YFSETQ. Trimming left V 3 bases short and J 2 bases short, with 11 bases between. The CDR3 consists of 14 residues. CDR3: CASSSQGSNTEAFF. The CDR3 DNA reads as TGCGCCAGCAGCTCGCAGGGCTCAAACACTGAAGCTTTCTTT. Looking up the rest from reference TRBV5-1 and TRBJ1-1 gives the full variable domain: KAGVTQTPRYLIKTRGQQVTLSCSPISGHRSVSWYQQTPGQGLQFLFEYFSETQRNKGNFPGRFSGRQFSNSRSEMNVSTLELGDSALYLCASSSQGSNTEAFFGQGTRLTVV.

The chain is built from TRBV6-5 and TRBJ1-2; 7 bases line up with TRBD1. The CDR3 is made up of 12 amino acids. Trimming removed 2 bases from V and 14 bases from J; junction bases left unmatched: 8. CDR1 and CDR2 from the germline V gene are MNHEY and SVGAGI. CDR3 nucleotides: TGTGCCAGCAGTTACAGGGGGCTTGGGGGGACCTTC. Translated, it gives CASSYRGLGGTF.

J is TRBJ1-1 and V is TRBV18, with 9 bases that match TRBD1. In germline, CDR1 is KGHSH, CDR2 LQKENI. The V gene end was trimmed by 5 bases and the J gene end by 6 bases; junction bases not matched to a gene: 7. The CDR3 contains 14 residues. The CDR3 coding sequence is TGTGCCAGCTCAGTTGGACAGGGGTCGGCTGAAGCTTTCTTT. It codes for CASSVGQGSAEAFF.

The V call is TRBV7-9, the J call TRBJ1-2, with D tentatively TRBD1 (5 bases). Trimming stripped 5 bases from V and 9 bases from J, with 16 bases between. CDR3 length: 13 residues. Per the germline V gene, CDR1 is SEHNR and CDR2 is FQNEAQ (reference sequence). DNA of the CDR3: TGTGCCAGCAGCCCTCTGATAGGGGTTAGCTACACCTTC. Translating it yields CASSPLIGVSYTF.

The CDR3 coding sequence is TGTGCCAGCAGCCCCGTCGGGATGGTGGACCGGAACACTGAAGCTTTCTTT. Its translation: CASSPVGMVDRNTEAFF. This chain joins TRBV5-8 and TRBJ1-1; D remains unclear. Germline-derived CDR1 and CDR2 are SGHTS and YDEGEE. There are 17 residues in the CDR3. Trimming cost V 4 bases and J 1 base, with 20 bases left between them.

The rearrangement joins TRBV7-6 to TRBJ2-6; perhaps TRBD1 as D (6 bases). The CDR3 contains 17 residues. The germline V and J ends were trimmed by 4 bases and 4 bases, with 17 bases remaining between them. Germline-derived CDR1 and CDR2 are SGHVS and FNYEAQ. CDR3 amino acids: CASSSRDIVSGANVLTF. CDR3 nucleotide sequence: TGTGCCAGCAGCTCCCGGGACATAGTGTCGGGGGCCAACGTCCTGACTTTC.

CDR3 in amino acids: CASSLGLAGSADTQYF. Written as DNA, the CDR3 is TGTGCCAGCAGCCTGGGACTAGCGGGAAGCGCAGATACGCAGTATTTT. The chain has TRBV5-4 and TRBJ2-3; 13 bases map to TRBD2. The germline V gene encodes CDR1 SGHNT and CDR2 YYREEE (reference sequence). CDR3 length equals 16 residues. The junction had 6 bases not matched to a gene; V was cut back by 4 bases and J by 4 bases. Supplemented by reference TRBV5-4 and TRBJ2-3, the full variable domain reads ETGVTQSPTHLIKTRGQQVTLRCSSQSGHNTVSWYQQALGQGPQFIFQYYREEENGRGNFPPRFSGLQFPNYSSELNVNALELDDSALYLCASSLGLAGSADTQYFGPGTRLTVL.

This chain joins TRBV29-1 and TRBJ2-1; 10 bases align to TRBD2. The CDR3 extends over 14 amino acids. V lost 5 bases to trimming and J lost 5 bases; unmatched junction nucleotides: 6. The germline gives CDR1 SQVTM, CDR2 ANQGSEA. This CDR3 is CSVLAGDLNNEQFF. CDR3 in DNA: TGCAGCGTTCTAGCGGGAGACCTAAACAATGAGCAGTTCTTC.

The genes are TRBV27 and TRBJ2-1; a weak D match, TRBD2 (6 bases). Germline V CDR1 and CDR2: MNHEY, SMNVEV (reference sequence). The V end lost 6 bases, the J end lost 2 bases, and 11 bases lay between the germline ends. CDR3 length: 14 amino acids. The CDR3 is CASSKEGAYNEQFF. The CDR3 bases are TGTGCCAGCAGCAAGGAGGGTGCCTACAATGAGCAGTTCTTC.

This clone is a singleton in its sample. V usage is TRBV7-9 and J usage is TRBJ2-1; 7 nucleotides line up with TRBD2. The germline V gene has CDR1 SEHNR and CDR2 FQNEAQ (reference sequence). CDR3 length: 16 residues. With V trimmed by 2 bases and J by 5 bases, 9 bases remained unmatched. Here the CDR3 reads CASSLFGLVFHNEQFF. CDR3 coding DNA: TGTGCCAGCAGCTTATTTGGACTAGTTTTTCACAATGAGCAGTTCTTC.

The V call is TRBV27, the J call TRBJ1-1, with 8 bases that match TRBD1. Germline CDR1 and CDR2: MNHEY and SMNVEV (reference sequence). The CDR3 has 16 residues. After removal of 1 base from V and 0 bases from J, the junction contained 4 bases not matched to a gene. CDR3 DNA sequence: TGTGCCAGCAGTTTATATGCGGGACAGGTGAACACTGAAGCTTTCTTT. This sequence encodes CASSLYAGQVNTEAFF.

The J gene is TRBJ2-7, the V gene TRBV5-1; 10 positions match TRBD1. CDR1 SGHRS and CDR2 YFSETQ come from the germline V gene. The CDR3 length is 16 residues. V dropped 0 bases and J dropped 5; count of bases not matched to a gene: 8. The CDR3 sequence: CASSLDRGQGNNEQYF. CDR3 in DNA: TGCGCCAGCAGCTTGGACAGGGGACAGGGGAATAACGAGCAGTACTTC.

V is TRBV28 and J is TRBJ1-1; 9 bases are shared with TRBD1. Trimming removed 7 bases from V and 0 bases from J; junction bases left unmatched: 21. This CDR3 has 20 residues. Germline CDR1 MDHEN, CDR2 SYDVKM. The CDR3 loop is CASTPPRRSGTGKMNTEAFF. CDR3 DNA sequence: TGTGCCAGCACCCCACCAAGGCGTTCCGGGACAGGGAAAATGAACACTGAAGCTTTCTTT.

This clone was observed a handful of times. The V gene is TRBV7-6, the J gene TRBJ1-2; 8 bases line up with TRBD1. The ends lost 1 base at V and 4 bases at J; junction bases unmatched: 11. Looked up from germline, CDR1 is SGHVS and CDR2 is FNYEAQ. The CDR3 extends over 17 amino acids. DNA of the CDR3: TGTGCCAGCAGCTTAGAGTCCGGGACAGGCCTACTCTATGGCTACACCTTC. This encodes CASSLESGTGLLYGYTF.

The V and J genes are TRBV2 and TRBJ1-2, with D possibly TRBD1 on 6 matching bases. V was shortened by 7 bases and J by 8 bases, with 14 bases between the two germline ends. Germline V gene lookup returns CDR1 SNHLY and CDR2 FYNNEI. CDR3 length: 12 amino acids. CDR3 DNA sequence: TGTGCCAGCAAGGGGGGGCTGAAGGGCTACACCTTC. Protein product: CASKGGLKGYTF.

This sequence joins TRBV6-6 and TRBJ2-3; D perhaps matches TRBD2 (5 bases). The CDR3 extends over 15 amino acids. Trimming stripped 4 bases from V and 1 base from J, with 12 bases between. The germline gives CDR1 MNHNY, CDR2 SVGAGI (reference sequence). This CDR3 is CASSSAGRGTDTQYF. CDR3 bases: TGTGCCAGCAGTTCAGCCGGGCGGGGCACAGATACGCAGTATTTT.

V is TRBV6-4 and J is TRBJ2-3; TRBD2 matches at 9 bases. This CDR3 has 15 amino acids. The germline CDR1 and CDR2 sequences are MRHNA and SNTAGT. V was clipped by 3 bases and J by 6 bases; unmatched bases: 7. CDR3 bases: TGTGCCAGCAGTGATAGCGGGGGCGAATTGGATACGCAGTATTTT. Protein sequence: CASSDSGGELDTQYF.

This sequence joins TRBV28 and TRBJ1-4, with D possibly TRBD1 on 5 matching bases. The CDR3 is made up of 15 amino acids. V lost 3 bases, J lost 0 bases, and 8 bases lay in between. Per the germline V gene, CDR1 is MDHEN and CDR2 is SYDVKM. The CDR3 DNA reads TGTGCCAGCAGTTTGTCGGGGGCAACTAATGAAAAACTGTTTTTT. Its translation: CASSLSGATNEKLFF.

V and J are TRBV11-3 and TRBJ2-7; 14 positions agree with TRBD2. There are 15 residues in the CDR3. Per germline, CDR1 SGHNT and CDR2 YENEEA. Trimming removed 5 bases from V and 4 bases from J; junction bases left unmatched: 4. CDR3 region: CASSPGTSGRYEQYF. CDR3 bases: TGTGCCAGCAGCCCAGGGACTAGCGGGAGATACGAGCAGTACTTC.

The sample holds one count of this clone. The chain couples TRBV6-5 to TRBJ2-7, with 9 bases aligning to TRBD1. The CDR3 is 16 amino acids. Trimming took 2 bases from V and 3 from J; bases not matched to a gene: 8. Germline values: CDR1 MNHEY, CDR2 SVGAGI. CDR3 in DNA: TGTGCCAGCAGTTACGGGTTTACAGGGGGCGGCTACGAGCAGTACTTC. Protein product: CASSYGFTGGGYEQYF.

This clone has only a few counts. Other DNA sequences within the sample encode an identical CDR3. The chain employs TRBV30 and TRBJ1-5; the match to TRBD1 covers 8 bases. The J segment lost 4 bases and the V segment lost 1 base, leaving 0 bases of the junction unmatched. The V gene's germline CDR1 is GTSNPN and CDR2 SVGIG (reference sequence). This CDR3 spans 13 amino acids. CDR3 in amino acids: CAWSGQGNQPQHF. The CDR3 region has the DNA TGTGCCTGGAGTGGACAGGGGAATCAGCCCCAGCATTTT.

The chain links TRBV19 to TRBJ2-1; perhaps TRBD2 as D (5 bases). This CDR3 has 13 residues. V was clipped by 6 bases and J by 3 bases, with 9 bases between them. Germline lookup yields CDR1 LNHDA and CDR2 SQIVND (reference sequence). The CDR3 loop reads CASSNGLYNEQFF. In DNA, the CDR3 is TGTGCCAGTAGCAACGGACTCTACAATGAGCAGTTCTTC.

This clone was counted a single time. The chain is built from TRBV11-1 and TRBJ2-2; D perhaps matches TRBD1 (5 bases). Trimming cost V 5 bases and J 7 bases, with 8 bases left between them. The CDR3 sequence is 12 residues long. From germline, CDR1 is SGHAT and CDR2 FQDESV (reference sequence). Written as DNA, the CDR3 is TGTGCCAGCAGCCGTAGGGGCGGGGAGCTGTTTTTT. Protein product: CASSRRGGELFF.